This TCR beta chain was found in a study of T-cell memory formation after mild COVID-19. In germline, CDR1 is KGHSH, CDR2 LQKENI. The CDR3 has 16 residues. V lost 2 bases, J lost 1 base, and 6 bases stayed unmatched. Ten or more counts support this clonotype. TCRdb itself ran the 5' RACE reads through MiXCR, one entry per CDR3 protein. The repertoire consists of roughly 550,000 distinct CDR3 sequences, with about a fifth occurring once and the leading ten covering around an eighth. Sequenced input: PBMCs or a T cell subset sorted from them (not recorded which). This TCR was recovered from an adult woman who had mild COVID-19 (a few samples of this study predate the infection). Cell type and time point are not known. V usage is TRBV18 and J usage is TRBJ2-3, with 7 bases lining up with TRBD1. CDR3: CASSPRQGVGTDTQYF. For the CDR3, the DNA is TGTGCCAGCTCACCAAGACAGGGAGTGGGCACAGATACGCAGTATTTT.